This T cell receptor beta chain was observed in a study of shared clonotypes between healthy human individuals. Study overall: Per-donor plates numbered three CD4 naive, three CD4 memory, two CD8 naive and one CD8 memory.

Study outcomes and limitations: Clonotypes shared by all four sorted-subset donors had higher generation probabilities than non-shared clonotypes.

Deep-level settings were used for running the assay. Sorted subsets were amplified in replicate PCRs using about 210 ng DNA, around 30,000 T cell genomes. Here immunoSEQ multiplex PCR was the method, and the copy in TCRdb shows in-frame clones only, minus some. There are about 2.3 million clones in the sample; around 92% occur only once, and around 0.4% lies in the top ten. Comments on this clone: Its target is unknown.

Germline V gene data show CDR1 as MNHEY and CDR2 as SMNVEV (reference sequence). V was trimmed by 0 bases and J by 0 bases, leaving 3 bases between them. The CDR3 length is 15 residues. Input material: naive CD4+ T cells from PBMCs. Stated subset: CD45RA+ positively selected. The chain links TRBV27 to TRBJ2-6; no firm D call. The clonotype comes from a young man in good health. Some clones in this sample may be carry-over from other donors' samples. CDR3: CASSLSHSGANVLTF. The DNA for the CDR3 is TGTGCCAGCAGTTTATCCCACTCTGGGGCCAACGTCCTGACTTTC. The whole variable domain, remainder taken from reference TRBV27 and TRBJ2-6, is EAQVTQNPRYLITVTGKKLTVTCSQNMNHEYMSWYRQDPGLGLRQIYYSMNVEVTDKGDVPEGYKVSRKEKRNFPLILESPSPNQTSLYFCASSLSHSGANVLTFGAGSRLTVL.